What follows describes a single TCR beta chain. Clones were read by immunoSEQ multiplex PCR, and TCRdb kept only the in-frame ones, dropping some. The sample holds around 140,000 clones, around 84% seen once. The data derive from a study of cytomegalovirus exposure and HLA in healthy donors. Input material: PBMCs. The sequence was collected from a man aged 18 to 29 in good health and CMV-seropositive.

The CDR3, as DNA: TGTGCCAGCAGCCAAGATGGGGGGACCGGCTACACCTTC. Its protein is CASSQDGGTGYTF. The genes are TRBV4-2 and TRBJ1-2, with D perhaps TRBD1 (5 bases). CDR1 is LGHNA and CDR2 is YNFKEQ in the germline V gene. This CDR3 has 13 residues. Deletions cut 0 bases from V and 8 bases from J, with 10 bases between.